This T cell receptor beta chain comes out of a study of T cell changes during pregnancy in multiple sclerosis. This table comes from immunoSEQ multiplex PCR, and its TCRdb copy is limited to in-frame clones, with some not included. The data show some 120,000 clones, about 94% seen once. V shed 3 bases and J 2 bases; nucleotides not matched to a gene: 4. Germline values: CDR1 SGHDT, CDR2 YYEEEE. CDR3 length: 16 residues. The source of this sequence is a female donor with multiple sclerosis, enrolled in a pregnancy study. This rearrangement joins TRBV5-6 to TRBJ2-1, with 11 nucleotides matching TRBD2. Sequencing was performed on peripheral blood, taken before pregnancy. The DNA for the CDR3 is TGTGCCAGCAGCTCCACTAGCGGGGGAACCTACAATGAGCAGTTCTTC. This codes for CASSSTSGGTYNEQFF.